This T cell receptor (beta chain) emerged from a study of blood T cell repertoires in COVID-19. Study-level background: The United States, Italy and Spain were the sources of the acute and convalescent COVID-19 samples. Nucleic acid was either cDNA or gDNA, and it came from T cells, B-cell-depleted T cells, or PBMCs.

The CDR3 covers 15 residues. CDR1 is SNHLY, CDR2 FYNNEI, per germline. With 5 bases removed from V and 5 bases from J, the gap between germline ends came to 13 bases. Original data processing: Quantification of nucleated cells was approximated via reference gene primer amplification. Profiled with immunoSEQ multiplex PCR; TCRdb holds only in-frame clones, not every one. V, J and clone size were drawn from that table, and D and trimming were deduced from the DNA. The repertoire holds 200,000 to 250,000 clones, with approximately 77% as singletons. The chain combines TRBV2 with TRBJ1-6; D is perhaps TRBD1 (6 bases). The sample was peripheral blood. The TCR sequence derives from a woman older than 75 with acute or convalescent COVID-19. The chain's CDR3 is CASSQLRGDNSPLHF. The DNA for the CDR3 is TGTGCCAGCAGTCAACTCAGGGGTGATAATTCACCCCTCCACTTT.